Listed below are T cell receptor beta chains from one sample, sequenced in a study of blood T cell repertoires in COVID-19. The table came from immunoSEQ multiplex PCR; TCRdb's copy has only in-frame clones and leaves some out. The sample shows roughly 90,000 clones, more than 85% of them seen only once. Sequencing was done on a sample of peripheral blood. The receptors shown here come from a man aged 40-49 years with acute or convalescent COVID-19. Each CDR3 is given with its conserved first and last residue. D genes are given only for firm matches. Clone size is shown for a subset of rows, as once, few, many or a class of expanded clone.

clone size: -; D gene: -; J gene: TRBJ1-3; V gene: TRBV5-5; CDR3 protein: CASSLVLSGNTIYF; CDR3 DNA: TGTGCCAGCAGCTTGGTTCTCTCTGGAAACACCATATATTTT
clone size: few; D gene: -; J gene: TRBJ1-2; V gene: TRBV5-4; CDR3 protein: CASSLSVINYGYTF; CDR3 DNA: TGTGCCAGCAGCTTGTCAGTTATTAACTATGGCTACACCTTC
clone size: -; D gene: -; J gene: TRBJ1-2; V gene: TRBV6-1; CDR3 protein: CASSEEGHIGGYTF; CDR3 DNA: TGTGCCAGCAGTGAAGAGGGACACATTGGCGGCTACACCTTC
clone size: -; D gene: -; J gene: TRBJ2-7; V gene: TRBV7-9; CDR3 protein: CASSPSGIDEQYF; CDR3 DNA: TGTGCCAGCAGCCCTTCGGGGATCGACGAGCAGTACTTC
clone size: -; D gene: TRBD1; J gene: TRBJ2-3; V gene: TRBV19; CDR3 protein: CASRPAGTASTDTQYF; CDR3 DNA: TGTGCCAGTAGGCCCGCCGGGACAGCTAGCACAGATACGCAGTATTTT
clone size: -; D gene: -; J gene: TRBJ1-3; V gene: TRBV5-6; CDR3 protein: CASSFQQGSGNTIYF; CDR3 DNA: TGTGCCAGCAGCTTTCAACAGGGCTCTGGAAACACCATATATTTT
clone size: -; D gene: -; J gene: TRBJ1-1; V gene: TRBV4-3; CDR3 protein: CASSQDRVRPEAFF; CDR3 DNA: TGCGCCAGCAGCCAAGACAGGGTTCGTCCTGAAGCTTTCTTT
clone size: -; D gene: -; J gene: TRBJ2-4; V gene: TRBV7-2; CDR3 protein: CASSLDRTASTIQYF; CDR3 DNA: TGTGCCAGCAGCTTAGATAGGACAGCTTCAACTATTCAGTACTTC
clone size: -; D gene: -; J gene: TRBJ1-1; V gene: TRBV2; CDR3 protein: CASSERRGNTEAFF; CDR3 DNA: TGTGCCAGCAGTGAACGCCGAGGGAACACTGAAGCTTTCTTT
clone size: -; D gene: -; J gene: TRBJ1-4; V gene: TRBV19; CDR3 protein: CASSKSAGTNEKLFF; CDR3 DNA: TGTGCCAGTAGTAAATCGGCAGGGACTAATGAAAAACTGTTTTTT
clone size: -; D gene: TRBD1; J gene: TRBJ1-2; V gene: TRBV19; CDR3 protein: CASSSRTGALHGYTF; CDR3 DNA: TGTGCCAGTAGTTCTAGGACAGGGGCGCTTCATGGCTACACCTTC
clone size: -; D gene: -; J gene: TRBJ1-1; V gene: TRBV4-3; CDR3 protein: CASSHQGRNTEAFF; CDR3 DNA: TGCGCCAGCAGCCACCAGGGGCGGAACACTGAAGCTTTCTTT
clone size: -; D gene: TRBD2; J gene: TRBJ2-7; V gene: TRBV7-2; CDR3 protein: CASSLVPAGANSYEQYF; CDR3 DNA: TGTGCCAGCAGCTTAGTTCCAGCGGGGGCCAACTCCTACGAGCAGTACTTC
clone size: -; D gene: TRBD2; J gene: TRBJ2-2; V gene: TRBV5-6; CDR3 protein: CASRPGLAGVGELFF; CDR3 DNA: TGTGCCAGCAGGCCGGGACTAGCGGGAGTCGGGGAGCTGTTTTTT
clone size: -; D gene: TRBD1; J gene: TRBJ2-1; V gene: TRBV10-3; CDR3 protein: CAISEWDRDEQFF; CDR3 DNA: TGTGCCATCAGTGAGTGGGACAGGGACGAGCAGTTCTTC
clone size: -; D gene: TRBD2; J gene: TRBJ2-1; V gene: TRBV2; CDR3 protein: CARASGGAYNEQFF; CDR3 DNA: TGTGCCAGGGCTTCGGGGGGAGCCTACAATGAGCAGTTCTTC